Below, 21 T cell receptor beta chains from the same sample are listed, as sequenced in a study of T cells in Graves' hyperthyroidism and ophthalmopathy. The investigators amplified TCR beta CDR3 regions from RNA transcripts. Researchers ran a first-round RT-PCR on the TCR CDR3 using the HTBI primer set. TCRdb ran MiXCR on the multiplex PCR reads and lists one entry per CDR3 protein. The sample carries roughly 380,000 distinct CDR3 sequences, about 14% recorded once. Source material: blood. Every receptor here comes from a woman aged 55-69 years with Graves' hyperthyroidism.

This clonotype was seen only a few times. A clone one base away is much larger, so this may be a read error. In DNA form, the CDR3 reads TGTGCCAGCAGCCAAGGTGGGACTAGCGGAAATGAGCAGTTCTTC. Translation gives CASSQGGTSGNEQFF. The chain combines TRBV3-1 with TRBJ2-1; 11 bases match TRBD2. Germline-derived CDR1 and CDR2 are LGHDT and YNNKEL (reference sequence). The CDR3 is made up of 15 amino acids. V lost 1 base and J lost 7; bases outside the gene matches: 3.

This clonotype was counted at least ten times. This chain connects TRBV28 to TRBJ1-5, with D perhaps TRBD1 (5 bases). This CDR3 contains 15 residues. The ends were cut back, 6 bases at V and 7 bases at J, with 19 bases in the middle. CDR1 and CDR2 from the germline V gene are MDHEN and SYDVKM. CDR3 DNA: TGTGCCAGCAGGCCCGGGACGTCTTATCTCCAGCCCCAGCATTTT. This translates into CASRPGTSYLQPQHF.

Details on this clonotype: A much larger clone is a single base away; this may be a read error. A read error is likely, as this CDR3 ends without the conserved phenylalanine or tryptophan. This rearrangement joins TRBV2 to TRBJ1-4; D possibly corresponds to TRBD1 (5 bases). CDR1 is SNHLY, CDR2 FYNNEI, per germline. This CDR3 contains 17 residues. Trimming stripped 6 bases from V and 4 bases from J, with 21 bases between. CDR3 in DNA: TGTGCCAGCAGCCTTCGCGGGGGATTGGAACTTAATGAAAAACTGTTTCTT. This gives the protein CASSLRGGLELNEKLFL.

This clonotype was detected ten times or more. The rearrangement links TRBV27 to TRBJ2-5; 7 bases map to TRBD1. CDR1 is MNHEY, CDR2 SMNVEV, per germline (reference sequence). Germline trimming cut 6 bases from V and 3 bases from J; bases unmatched to any gene: 4. This CDR3 region has 13 residues. CDR3 residues: CASRPDREETQYF. CDR3 DNA: TGTGCCAGCAGACCCGACAGGGAAGAGACCCAGTACTTC.

DNA of the CDR3: TGCAGTGCTAGAAAGGGGGCAGATTCACCCCTCCACTTT. Its translation is CSARKGADSPLHF. This rearrangement joins TRBV20-1 to TRBJ1-6; 7 nucleotides line up with TRBD1. The junction had 3 bases not matched to a gene; V was cut back by 2 bases and J by 8 bases. The CDR3 has 13 amino acids. Germline V lookup: CDR1 DFQATT, CDR2 SNEGSKA (reference sequence).

This clonotype was found many times. A junction boundary mismatches the germline segment, possibly from a read error. The chain recombines TRBV5-6 with TRBJ2-1; 8 bases are shared with TRBD2. The CDR3 contains 13 residues. Germline assignment: CDR1 SGHDT and CDR2 YYEEEE. The CDR3 region is CASTGGIYNEQSF. CDR3 DNA: TGTGCCAGCACGGGGGGGATCTACAATGAGCAGTCCTTC.

The sample holds many counts of this clonotype. The chain joins TRBV10-3 to TRBJ2-5; 11 positions match TRBD2. Germline CDR1 is ENHRY and CDR2 is SYGVKD. J was trimmed by 2 bases and V by 6 bases; bases with no gene match: 5. This CDR3 region has 15 residues. The CDR3 protein is CAIRGTSGTQETQYF. CDR3 nucleotide sequence: TGTGCCATCAGAGGGACTAGCGGAACACAAGAGACCCAGTACTTC.

At least ten counts were recorded for this clonotype. The chain uses TRBV2 and TRBJ2-1; 7 bases align to TRBD2. The germline CDR1 and CDR2 sequences are SNHLY and FYNNEI. The CDR3 has 14 residues. After removal of 7 bases from V and 4 bases from J, the junction contained 7 bases not matched to a gene. The CDR3 DNA follows: TGTGCCAGCAAGTCTGCGGGAGCATACAATGAGCAGTTCTTC. Translation gives CASKSAGAYNEQFF.

There are many counts of this clonotype. V is TRBV5-1 and J is TRBJ2-7, with D perhaps TRBD1 (6 bases). From germline, CDR1 is SGHRS and CDR2 YFSETQ. The CDR3 length is 15 residues. Trimming stripped 2 bases from V and 0 bases from J, with 12 bases between. The CDR3 protein is CASSFITGSSYEQYF. For the CDR3, the DNA is TGCGCCAGCAGCTTCATAACAGGGAGCTCCTACGAGCAGTACTTC.

This clonotype was detected ten times or more. V is TRBV30 and J is TRBJ2-3; no firm D call. CDR1 and CDR2 (germline): GTSNPN, SVGIG (reference sequence). Trimming took 2 bases from V and 5 from J, leaving 8 bases between them. CDR3 length: 12 amino acids. DNA of the CDR3: TGTGCCTGGAGTCTTATCCGAGATACGCAGTATTTT. This encodes CAWSLIRDTQYF.

This clonotype was seen ten or more times. V usage is TRBV27 and J usage is TRBJ1-6; 7 nucleotides agree with TRBD1. Germline V gives CDR1 MNHEY, CDR2 SMNVEV (reference sequence). The CDR3 sequence is 13 residues long. Losses at the gene ends were 3 bases for V and 15 bases for J; bases not matched to a gene: 8. CDR3: CASSFTQGDILHF. CDR3 bases: TGTGCCAGCAGTTTTACCCAGGGGGATATCCTCCACTTT.

The V gene is TRBV5-1, the J gene TRBJ1-1; D not certain. Germline CDR1 and CDR2: SGHRS and YFSETQ. The CDR3 extends over 13 amino acids. V was shortened by 3 bases and J by 0 bases, with 6 bases between the two germline ends. The CDR3 DNA follows: TGCGCCAGCAGCTACAGTATGAACACTGAAGCTTTCTTT. Protein sequence: CASSYSMNTEAFF.

The table lists this clonotype with many counts. The gene calls are TRBV2 and TRBJ1-2, with 10 bases identical to TRBD1. The trim removed 7 bases at V and 7 bases at J, leaving 9 bases unmatched. The CDR3 contains 14 residues. Germline V gene sequence: CDR1 SNHLY, CDR2 FYNNEI. The CDR3 reads CASTPTGGGSGYTF. In DNA form, the CDR3 reads TGTGCCAGCACCCCGACAGGGGGCGGTTCTGGCTACACCTTC. The full variable domain, its missing parts supplied by reference TRBV2 and TRBJ1-2, is EPEVTQTPSHQVTQMGQEVILRCVPISNHLYFYWYRQILGQKVEFLVSFYNNEISEKSEIFDDQFSVERPDGSNFTLKIRSTKLEDSAMYFCASTPTGGGSGYTFGSGTRLTVV.

This clonotype showed up many times. This chain connects TRBV20-1 to TRBJ2-1, with 8 bases identical to TRBD1. CDR3 length: 19 amino acids. J gave up 0 bases and V 0 bases, and 13 bases lay outside the gene matches. Germline V CDR1 and CDR2: DFQATT, SNEGSKA (reference sequence). CDR3 in amino acids: CSARDRDRGFPSSYNEQFF. The CDR3 DNA is TGCAGTGCTAGAGACCGAGACAGGGGATTTCCGAGCTCCTACAATGAGCAGTTCTTC.

This clonotype was seen repeatedly, ten times or more. The chain has TRBV6-1 and TRBJ2-1, with D perhaps matching TRBD2 (6 bases). The CDR3 covers 17 residues. Germline CDR1 MNHNS, CDR2 SASEGT. Trimming cost V 0 bases and J 9 bases, with 21 bases left between them. CDR3 sequence reads: CASSEAGTFGLKVEQFF. CDR3 nucleotides: TGTGCCAGCAGTGAAGCGGGGACTTTCGGGTTGAAGGTTGAGCAGTTCTTC.

This clonotype came up many times. The V and J genes are TRBV19 and TRBJ1-2, with 10 bases matching TRBD1. The ends lost 6 bases at V and 0 bases at J; junction bases unmatched: 10. The CDR3 loop spans 17 amino acids. The germline V gene encodes CDR1 LNHDA and CDR2 SQIVND (reference sequence). The CDR3, as DNA: TGTGCCAGTAGCGGACCCGGGACAGGGGCGGCTAACTATGGCTACACCTTC. This gives the protein CASSGPGTGAANYGYTF.

This clonotype was seen ten or more times. V gene TRBV12-3 or TRBV12-4 combines with J gene TRBJ1-4; the D is unclear. The CDR3 is made up of 11 amino acids. The V and J ends lost 8 bases and 11 bases respectively, with 12 bases between them. The CDR3 region is CASRDRDKLFF. The CDR3 DNA is TGTGCCAGCCGCGACCGGGATAAACTGTTTTTT.

The sample holds a few counts of this clonotype. The chain recombines TRBV27 with TRBJ2-7, with 9 bases that match TRBD2. In germline, CDR1 is MNHEY, CDR2 SMNVEV (reference sequence). Unmatched junction bases numbered 7, after V lost 4 bases and J lost 3 bases. The CDR3 length is 15 residues. The chain's CDR3 is CASSSRTSAYYEQYF. The CDR3 DNA is TGTGCCAGCAGTTCGAGGACTAGCGCCTACTACGAGCAGTACTTC.

This clonotype has only a few counts. A much larger clone differs from this one at a single base, so this may be a read error. The CDR3 DNA sequence: TGTGCCAGCAGTTATGGTTCCAATCAGCTCCAGCATTTT. This sequence encodes CASSYGSNQLQHF. The chain links TRBV6-1 to TRBJ1-5, with D uncertain. Germline lookup yields CDR1 MNHNS and CDR2 SASEGT. This CDR3 spans 13 amino acids.

There are many counts of this clonotype. This chain links TRBV12-3 or TRBV12-4 with TRBJ2-3; 11 bases are a match to TRBD2. J lost 4 bases, V lost 10 bases, and 10 bases had no gene match. This CDR3 contains 15 residues. The chain's CDR3 is CATTPTSGTADTQYF. Here the CDR3 DNA reads TGTGCCACAACCCCGACTAGCGGGACCGCAGATACGCAGTATTTT.

The chain couples TRBV6-5 to TRBJ1-3; TRBD1 matches 7 bases. With 4 bases clipped from V and 0 bases from J, the junction kept 6 bases outside the gene matches. Germline lookup yields CDR1 MNHEY and CDR2 SVGAGI. CDR3 length: 16 amino acids. The CDR3 nucleotides read TGTGCCAGCAGTTCGACAGGGCTCGTCTCTGGAAACACCATATATTTT. It translates to CASSSTGLVSGNTIYF.